This TCR beta chain was captured by sequencing in a study of PD-1 blockade in mismatch repair-deficient tumors. A few pembrolizumab responders had their TCRs sequenced. Findings and caveats of the study: After pembrolizumab, tumor-resident clones rose rapidly, then generally contracted before radiologic responses.

V was cut by 5 bases and J by 4 bases, with 18 bases left in between. Germline loops: CDR1 SGHTA, CDR2 FQGNSA. This CDR3 contains 15 residues. TCRdb's copy holds only in-frame clones and misses some; the assay was immunoSEQ multiplex PCR. In the table there are some 25,000 clones, 70% to 85% of which are singletons. About this clone: Its antigen is unidentified.

This sequence was found in an adult with mismatch repair-deficient cancer. Source: PBMCs, taken before pembrolizumab treatment. This chain uses TRBV7-2 with TRBJ2-7; a weak D match, TRBD1 (6 bases). The chain's CDR3 is CASSRLVGTSYEQYF. The CDR3 DNA follows: TGTGCCAGCAGCCGACTTGTGGGGACAAGTTACGAGCAGTACTTC.